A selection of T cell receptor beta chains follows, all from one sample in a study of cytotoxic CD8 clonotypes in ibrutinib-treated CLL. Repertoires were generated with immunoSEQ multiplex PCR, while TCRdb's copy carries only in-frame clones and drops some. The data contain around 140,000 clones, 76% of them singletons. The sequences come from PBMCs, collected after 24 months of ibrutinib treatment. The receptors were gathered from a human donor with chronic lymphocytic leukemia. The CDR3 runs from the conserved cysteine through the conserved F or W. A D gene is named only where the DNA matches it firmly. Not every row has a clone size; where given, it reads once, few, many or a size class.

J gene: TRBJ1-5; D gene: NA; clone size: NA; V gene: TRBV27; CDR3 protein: CASSPRRQPQHF; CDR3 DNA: TGTGCCAGCAGTCCCCGCCGTCAGCCCCAGCATTTT
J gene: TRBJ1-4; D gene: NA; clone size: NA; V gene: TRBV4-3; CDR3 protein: CASSQEGTGDEKLFF; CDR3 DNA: TGCGCCAGCAGCCAAGAGGGTACCGGTGATGAAAAACTGTTTTTT
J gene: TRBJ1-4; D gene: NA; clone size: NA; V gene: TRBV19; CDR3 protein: CAVQVGEKLFF; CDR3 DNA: TGTGCCGTCCAGGTGGGTGAAAAACTGTTTTTT
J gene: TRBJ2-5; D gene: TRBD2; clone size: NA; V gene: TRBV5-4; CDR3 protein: CASSPSIAGDRTQYF; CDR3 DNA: TGTGCCAGCAGCCCCTCAATAGCGGGAGACAGGACCCAGTACTTC
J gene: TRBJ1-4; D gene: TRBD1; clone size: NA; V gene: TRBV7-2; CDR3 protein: CASSLGQGIAGKLFF; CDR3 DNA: TGTGCCAGCAGCTTGGGACAGGGGATCGCAGGAAAACTGTTTTTT
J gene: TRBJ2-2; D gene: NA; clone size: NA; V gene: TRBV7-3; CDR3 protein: CASSYGGTGELFF; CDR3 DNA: TGTGCCAGCAGCTATGGTGGCACCGGGGAGCTGTTTTTT
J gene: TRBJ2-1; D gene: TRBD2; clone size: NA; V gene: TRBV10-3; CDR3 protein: CAISPTSDSYNEQFF; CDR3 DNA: TGTGCCATCAGCCCGACTAGCGACTCCTACAATGAGCAGTTCTTC
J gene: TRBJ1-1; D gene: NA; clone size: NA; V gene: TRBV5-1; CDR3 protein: CASSFGGNTEAFF; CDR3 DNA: TGCGCCAGCAGCTTTGGGGGGAACACTGAAGCTTTCTTT
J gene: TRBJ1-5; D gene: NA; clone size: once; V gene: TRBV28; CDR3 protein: CASSRHFGGQPQHF; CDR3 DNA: TGTGCCAGCAGTCGCCACTTCGGGGGTCAGCCCCAGCATTTT
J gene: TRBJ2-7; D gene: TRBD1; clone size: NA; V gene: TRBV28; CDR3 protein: CASSLWGGQGGYEQYF; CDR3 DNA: TGTGCCAGCAGTTTATGGGGGGGACAGGGCGGCTACGAGCAGTACTTC
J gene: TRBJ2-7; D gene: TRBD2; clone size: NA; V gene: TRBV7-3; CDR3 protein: CASSPGGGLNEQYF; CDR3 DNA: TGTGCCAGCAGCCCCGGGGGGGGACTTAACGAGCAGTACTTC
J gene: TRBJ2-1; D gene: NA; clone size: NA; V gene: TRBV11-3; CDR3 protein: CASSLRGGAPYNEQFF; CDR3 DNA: TGTGCCAGCAGCTTGAGGGGCGGGGCCCCCTACAATGAGCAGTTCTTC
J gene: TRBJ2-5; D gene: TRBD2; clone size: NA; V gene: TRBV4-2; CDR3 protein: CASSYSLAGSETQYF; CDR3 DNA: TGTGCCAGCAGTTACTCGCTAGCGGGGAGCGAGACCCAGTACTTC
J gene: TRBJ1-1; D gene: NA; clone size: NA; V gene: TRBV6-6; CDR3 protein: CASSYSGQTEAFF; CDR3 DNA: TGTGCCAGCAGTTACTCGGGTCAAACTGAAGCTTTCTTT
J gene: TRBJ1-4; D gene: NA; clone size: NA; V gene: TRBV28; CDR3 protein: CASRIPLGKLFF; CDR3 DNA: TGTGCCAGCAGGATCCCGCTCGGGAAACTGTTTTTT
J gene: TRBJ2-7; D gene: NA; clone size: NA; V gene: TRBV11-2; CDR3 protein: CASVLGVTYEQYF; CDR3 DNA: TGTGCCAGCGTCTTGGGGGTAACCTACGAGCAGTACTTC
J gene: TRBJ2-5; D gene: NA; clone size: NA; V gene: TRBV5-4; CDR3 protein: CASSPTGHQETQYF; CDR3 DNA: TGTGCCAGCAGCCCTACAGGGCACCAAGAGACCCAGTACTTC
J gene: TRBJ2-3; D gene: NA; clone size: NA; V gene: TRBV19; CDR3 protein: CASSILVPPDTQYF; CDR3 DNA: TGTGCCAGTAGTATACTGGTGCCCCCAGATACGCAGTATTTT
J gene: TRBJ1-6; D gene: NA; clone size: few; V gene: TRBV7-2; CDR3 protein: CASSFWNSPLHF; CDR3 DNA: TGTGCCAGCAGCTTTTGGAATTCACCCCTCCACTTT
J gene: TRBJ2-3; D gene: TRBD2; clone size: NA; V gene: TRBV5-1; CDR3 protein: CASSGGTSGRAADTQYF; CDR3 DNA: TGCGCCAGCAGCGGGGGGACTAGCGGGAGGGCCGCAGATACGCAGTATTTT
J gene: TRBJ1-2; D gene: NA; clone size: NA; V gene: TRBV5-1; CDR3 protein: CASSTRDGPYGYTF; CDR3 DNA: TGCGCCAGCAGCACCCGGGACGGACCCTATGGCTACACCTTC
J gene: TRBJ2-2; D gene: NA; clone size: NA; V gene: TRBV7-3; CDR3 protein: CASSLRGGANTGELFF; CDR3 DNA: TGTGCCAGCAGCTTAAGGGGAGGAGCGAACACCGGGGAGCTGTTTTTT
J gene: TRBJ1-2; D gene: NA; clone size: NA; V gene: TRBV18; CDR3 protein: CASSRIASGYTF; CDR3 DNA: TGTGCCAGCTCACGGATAGCGAGTGGCTACACCTTC
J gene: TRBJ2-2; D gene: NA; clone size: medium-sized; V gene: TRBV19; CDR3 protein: CASSMLGTGELFF; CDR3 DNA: TGTGCCAGTAGTATGTTGGGGACCGGGGAGCTGTTTTTT
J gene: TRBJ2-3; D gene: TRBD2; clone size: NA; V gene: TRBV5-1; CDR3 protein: CASSTWTSGADTQYF; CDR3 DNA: TGCGCCAGCAGCACCTGGACTAGCGGGGCGGATACGCAGTATTTT
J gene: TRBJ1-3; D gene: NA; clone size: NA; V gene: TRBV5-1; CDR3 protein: CASSLQTSGNTIYF; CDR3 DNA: TGCGCCAGCAGCTTACAGACCTCTGGAAACACCATATATTTT
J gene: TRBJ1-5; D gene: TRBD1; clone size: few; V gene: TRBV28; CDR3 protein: CASGTAYQPQHF; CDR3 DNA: TGTGCCAGCGGGACAGCCTATCAGCCCCAGCATTTT
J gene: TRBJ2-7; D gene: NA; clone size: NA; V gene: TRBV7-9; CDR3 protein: CASSLGRAEQYF; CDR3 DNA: TGTGCCAGCAGCTTAGGGCGGGCCGAGCAGTACTTC
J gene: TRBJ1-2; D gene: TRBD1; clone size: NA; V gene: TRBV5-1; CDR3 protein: CASSLVSGGGYGYTF; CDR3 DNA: TGCGCCAGCAGCTTGGTGTCAGGGGGCGGCTATGGCTACACCTTC
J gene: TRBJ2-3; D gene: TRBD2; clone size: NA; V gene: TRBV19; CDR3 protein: CASSLAGTGADTQYF; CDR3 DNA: TGTGCCAGTAGCTTAGCGGGGACCGGGGCAGATACGCAGTATTTT
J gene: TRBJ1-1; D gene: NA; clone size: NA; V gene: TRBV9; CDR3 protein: CASSPKSKNTEAFF; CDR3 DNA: TGTGCCAGCAGCCCCAAATCGAAGAACACTGAAGCTTTCTTT
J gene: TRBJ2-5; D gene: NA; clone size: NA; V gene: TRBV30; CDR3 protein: CAWRPSAPQETQYF; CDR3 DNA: TGTGCCTGGAGACCTAGCGCGCCCCAAGAGACCCAGTACTTC
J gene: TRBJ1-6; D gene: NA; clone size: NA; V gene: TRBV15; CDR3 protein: CATSAQQYSPLHF; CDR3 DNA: TGTGCCACCAGCGCGCAGCAGTATTCACCCCTCCACTTT
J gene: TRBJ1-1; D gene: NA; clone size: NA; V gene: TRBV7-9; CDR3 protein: CASSFGGRYTEAFF; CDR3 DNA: TGTGCCAGCAGCTTTGGGGGCCGGTACACTGAAGCTTTCTTT
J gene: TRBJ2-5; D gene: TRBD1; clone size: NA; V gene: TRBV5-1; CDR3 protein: CASRTGGQETQYF; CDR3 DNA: TGCGCCAGCAGGACAGGGGGCCAAGAGACCCAGTACTTC